The entry below describes one TCR beta chain. Antigen specificity is unknown. The J segment lost 2 bases and the V segment lost 6 bases, leaving 10 bases of the junction unmatched. The CDR3 is made up of 15 amino acids. Germline CDR1 is MNHNS and CDR2 is SASEGT. For the TCR beta CDR3, multiplex PCR with 32 V and 13 J primers performed the amplification. TCRdb used MiXCR to reprocess the multiplex PCR reads, holding one entry per CDR3 protein. The table lists about 4,700 distinct CDR3 sequences, 20% to 25% of them singletons. TCRs were amplified from about 640 ng gDNA of bulk tumor per sample. In surgery, several biopsies were collected from each primary tumor at widely spaced sites. Samples came from untreated patients having curative surgery for newly diagnosed non-small cell lung cancer. The sample belongs to a study of immune heterogeneity within non-small cell lung tumors. The wider study: Squamous cell carcinomas accounted for several of the tumors, non-squamous carcinomas for 10, and 1 was not otherwise specified. Study-level results: Identical dominant CDR3 beta clonotypes showed recurrence across tumor sites within a patient, and site-unique high-frequency clones were also present.

Sequencing was performed on lung tumor tissue. The chain recombines TRBV6-1 with TRBJ2-7, with 7 bases lining up with TRBD1. This sequence was found in a man in his 60s with non-small cell lung cancer. The CDR3: CASSLRQGPAYEQYF. CDR3 nucleotides: TGTGCCAGCAGCCTGAGACAGGGCCCCGCCTACGAGCAGTACTTC.